The sequence of this T cell receptor beta chain was determined in a study of identifying expanded T cells in peripheral blood. Study conclusions and caveats: Clone count variance between approximately two-week samples rose with total template count. Differentially abundant clones: roughly 1.3 between replicates, 16.4 at around 15 days, 19 at four.

J gave up 3 bases and V 7 bases, and 13 bases lay outside the gene matches. This CDR3 comprises 17 residues. The V gene's germline CDR1 is SNHLY and CDR2 FYNNEI. Collection occurred without any documented infections or immune events in donors. Measured with immunoSEQ multiplex PCR; TCRdb has only the in-frame clones, and not every one. The sample yields about 90,000 clones, approximately 83% seen once. With respect to this clone: Its cognate antigen is unknown.

Input material: blood. The chain carries TRBV2 and TRBJ1-4, with 8 nucleotides matching TRBD1. The receptor's source is a person aged 18 to 70 in good health. This CDR3 is CASTTGWQGAANEKLFF. In DNA, the CDR3 is TGTGCCAGCACTACAGGATGGCAGGGGGCGGCTAATGAAAAACTGTTTTTT.